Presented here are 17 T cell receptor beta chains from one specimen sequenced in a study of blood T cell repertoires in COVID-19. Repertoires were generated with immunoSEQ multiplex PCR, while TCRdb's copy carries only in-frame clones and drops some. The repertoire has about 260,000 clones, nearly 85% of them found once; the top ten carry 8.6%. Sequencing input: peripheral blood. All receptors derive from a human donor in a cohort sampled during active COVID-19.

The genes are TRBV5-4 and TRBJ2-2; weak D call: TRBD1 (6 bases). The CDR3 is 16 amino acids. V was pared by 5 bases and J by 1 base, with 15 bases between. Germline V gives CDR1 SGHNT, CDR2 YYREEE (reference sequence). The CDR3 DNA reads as TGTGCCAGCAGTCCCGGGACATCCATGAACACCGGGGAGCTGTTTTTT. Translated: CASSPGTSMNTGELFF.

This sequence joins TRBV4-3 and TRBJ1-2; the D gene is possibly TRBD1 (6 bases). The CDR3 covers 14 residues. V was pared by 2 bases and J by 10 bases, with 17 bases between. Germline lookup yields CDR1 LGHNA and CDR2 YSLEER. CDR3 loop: CASSQTQGLSAYTF. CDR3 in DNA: TGCGCCAGCAGCCAAACACAGGGCTTAAGTGCCTACACCTTC.

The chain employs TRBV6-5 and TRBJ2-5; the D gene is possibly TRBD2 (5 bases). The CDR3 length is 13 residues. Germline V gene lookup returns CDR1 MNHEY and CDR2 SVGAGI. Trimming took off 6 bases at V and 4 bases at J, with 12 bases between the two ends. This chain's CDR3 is CASRKQGRETQYF. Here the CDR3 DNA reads TGTGCCAGCAGGAAACAAGGGAGAGAGACCCAGTACTTC.

CDR3 amino acids: CASSKSGTGLTWETQYF. CDR3 nucleotide sequence: TGCGCCAGCAGCAAATCCGGGACAGGCCTAACTTGGGAGACCCAGTACTTC. The chain is built from TRBV4-1 and TRBJ2-5, with 8 bases fitting TRBD1. Germline assignment: CDR1 MGHRA and CDR2 YSYEKL. This CDR3 is 17 amino acids long. J lost 5 bases, V lost 5 bases, and 16 bases had no gene match.

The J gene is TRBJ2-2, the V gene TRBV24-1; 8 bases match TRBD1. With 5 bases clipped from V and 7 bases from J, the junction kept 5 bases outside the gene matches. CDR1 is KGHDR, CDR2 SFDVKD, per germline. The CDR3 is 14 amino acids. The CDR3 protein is CATSGTGSFGELFF. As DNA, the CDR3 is TGTGCCACCAGTGGGACAGGGTCGTTCGGGGAGCTGTTTTTT.

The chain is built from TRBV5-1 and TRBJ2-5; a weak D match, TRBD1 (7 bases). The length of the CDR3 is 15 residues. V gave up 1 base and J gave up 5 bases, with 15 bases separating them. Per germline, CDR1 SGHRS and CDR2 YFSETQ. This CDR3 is CASSLPQGSGETQYF. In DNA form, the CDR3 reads TGCGCCAGCAGCTTGCCACAGGGGAGCGGGGAGACCCAGTACTTC.

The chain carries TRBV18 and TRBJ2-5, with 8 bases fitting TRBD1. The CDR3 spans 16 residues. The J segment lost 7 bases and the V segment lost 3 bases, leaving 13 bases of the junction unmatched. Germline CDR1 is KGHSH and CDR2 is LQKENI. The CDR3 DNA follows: TGTGCCAGCTCACCCGGGACAGGACAAACGAGGGGGACCCAGTACTTC. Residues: CASSPGTGQTRGTQYF.

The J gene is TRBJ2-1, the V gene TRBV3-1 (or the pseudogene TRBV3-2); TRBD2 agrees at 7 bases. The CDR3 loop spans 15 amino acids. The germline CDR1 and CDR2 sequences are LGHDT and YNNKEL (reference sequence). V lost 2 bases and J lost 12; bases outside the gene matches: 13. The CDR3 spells CASSQSGTTKEGQFF. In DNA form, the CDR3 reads TGTGCCAGCAGCCAATCCGGGACTACGAAAGAAGGGCAGTTCTTC.

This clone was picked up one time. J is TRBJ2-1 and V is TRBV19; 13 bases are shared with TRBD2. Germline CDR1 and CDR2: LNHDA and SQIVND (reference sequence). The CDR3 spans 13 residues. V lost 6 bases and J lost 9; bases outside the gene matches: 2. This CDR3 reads CASSRLAGGEQFF. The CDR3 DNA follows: TGTGCCAGTAGCCGACTAGCGGGAGGTGAGCAGTTCTTC.

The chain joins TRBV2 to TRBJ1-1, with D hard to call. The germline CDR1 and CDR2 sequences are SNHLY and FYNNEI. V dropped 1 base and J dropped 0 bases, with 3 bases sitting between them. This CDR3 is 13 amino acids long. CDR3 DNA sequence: TGTGCCAGCAGTGAAGATATGAACACTGAAGCTTTCTTT. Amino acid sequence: CASSEDMNTEAFF.

CDR3 DNA sequence: TGTGCCAGCAGCCCGTCGGAGGGTCTCCTCCGCGGCCCTGAAGCTTTCTTT. Amino acid sequence: CASSPSEGLLRGPEAFF. This chain connects TRBV3-1 (or the pseudogene TRBV3-2) to TRBJ1-1; D gene uncertain. Looked up from germline, CDR1 is LGHDT and CDR2 is YNNKEL (reference sequence). The ends were cut back, 4 bases at V and 6 bases at J, with 24 bases in the middle. This CDR3 is 17 amino acids long.

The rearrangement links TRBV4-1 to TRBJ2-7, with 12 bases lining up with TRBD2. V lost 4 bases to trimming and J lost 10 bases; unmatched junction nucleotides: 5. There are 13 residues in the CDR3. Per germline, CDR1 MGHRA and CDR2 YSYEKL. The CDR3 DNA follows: TGCGCCAGCAGCCCCGGACTAGCGGGGTCACAGTACTTC. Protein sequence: CASSPGLAGSQYF.

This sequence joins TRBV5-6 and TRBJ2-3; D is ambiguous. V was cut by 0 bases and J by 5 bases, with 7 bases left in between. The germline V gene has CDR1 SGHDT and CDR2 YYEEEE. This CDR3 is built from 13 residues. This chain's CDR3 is CASSLGAQDTQYF. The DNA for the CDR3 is TGTGCCAGCAGCTTGGGAGCGCAAGATACGCAGTATTTT. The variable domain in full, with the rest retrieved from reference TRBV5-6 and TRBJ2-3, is DAGVTQSPTHLIKTRGQQVTLRCSPKSGHDTVSWYQQALGQGPQFIFQYYEEEERQRGNFPDRFSGHQFPNYSSELNVNALLLGDSALYLCASSLGAQDTQYFGPGTRLTVL.

CDR3 in DNA: TGTGCCAGCAGCTTAGGACAGGATAGCAATCAGCCCCAGCATTTT. It is translated as CASSLGQDSNQPQHF. This chain connects TRBV7-2 to TRBJ1-5; tentatively, D is TRBD1 (6 bases). The germline CDR1 and CDR2 sequences are SGHTA and FQGNSA. The CDR3 extends over 15 amino acids. Trimming took 1 base from V and 0 from J, leaving 7 bases between them.

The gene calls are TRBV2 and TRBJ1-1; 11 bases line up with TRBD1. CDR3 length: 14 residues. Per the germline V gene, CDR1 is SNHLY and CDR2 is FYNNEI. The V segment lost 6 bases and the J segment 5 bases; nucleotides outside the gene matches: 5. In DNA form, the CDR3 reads TGTGCCAGCAGGCGGACAGGGGGCTTGACTGAAGCTTTCTTT. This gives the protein CASRRTGGLTEAFF.

In DNA, the CDR3 is TGTGCCAGCAGTTTCCCGACTCACTACGAGCAGTACTTC. It specifies CASSFPTHYEQYF. This chain connects TRBV7-9 to TRBJ2-7; D not certain. The CDR3 length is 13 residues. The germline gives CDR1 SEHNR, CDR2 FQNEAQ (reference sequence). V gave up 6 bases and J gave up 3 bases, with 12 bases separating them.

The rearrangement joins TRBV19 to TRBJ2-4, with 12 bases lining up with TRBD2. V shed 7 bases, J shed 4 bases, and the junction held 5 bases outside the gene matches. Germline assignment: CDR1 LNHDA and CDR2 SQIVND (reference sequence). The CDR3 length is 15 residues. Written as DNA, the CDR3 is TGTGCCAGTATATCACTAGCGGGGGGAAAAAACATTCAGTACTTC. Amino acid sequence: CASISLAGGKNIQYF.